These T cell receptor beta chains were read from a single sample in a study of blood T cells in healthy people across ages. TCRdb re-derived calls from the 5' RACE reads in MiXCR, one entry per CDR3 protein. The sample has 1.4 million or so distinct CDR3 sequences, about 42% seen once. The sample was blood. These receptors were obtained from a woman under 30 in good health. Each CDR3 is given with its conserved first and last residue. The order of the fields is clone size, D gene, V gene, J gene, CDR3 protein, CDR3 DNA. A D gene is named only where the DNA matches it firmly. Clone size is shown for a subset of rows, as once, few, many or a class of expanded clone.

NA	NA	TRBV21-1	TRBJ2-3	CTSGPAGEKTTDTQYF	TGTACCAGCGGCCCAGCGGGAGAGAAGACCACAGATACGCAGTATTTT
NA	NA	TRBV9	TRBJ2-1	CASSVTGPTNEQFF	TGTGCCAGCAGCGTCACAGGACCAACAAATGAGCAGTTCTTC
few	TRBD2	TRBV20-1	TRBJ2-1	CSAGLAGAYNEQFF	TGCAGTGCTGGTCTAGCGGGGGCTTACAATGAGCAGTTCTTC
few	TRBD2	TRBV6-5	TRBJ2-3	CASRRTSGRTDTQYF	TGTGCCAGCAGACGGACTAGCGGCCGCACAGATACGCAGTATTTT
NA	NA	TRBV7-2	TRBJ2-1	CASSSRAGNEQFF	TGTGCCAGCAGCTCCCGGGCGGGAAATGAGCAGTTCTTC
few	TRBD2	TRBV5-1	TRBJ2-1	CASSLLPTSGTNEQFF	TGCGCCAGCAGCCTCTTACCGACTAGCGGGACCAATGAGCAGTTCTTC
many	NA	TRBV7-9	TRBJ2-1	CASSLPNNEQFF	TGTGCCAGCAGCTTACCGAACAATGAGCAGTTCTTC
once	NA	TRBV27	TRBJ2-1	CASSQWTFPSNEQFF	TGTGCCAGCAGTCAATGGACTTTTCCTTCCAATGAGCAGTTCTTC
once	NA	TRBV6-5	TRBJ2-7	CANAGEYNEQYF	TGTGCGAATGCTGGGGAATACAATGAGCAGTACTTC
many	NA	TRBV7-8	TRBJ1-4	CASSLSGGATNEKLFF	TGTGCCAGCAGCTTAAGTGGAGGGGCAACTAATGAAAAACTGTTTTTT
NA	NA	TRBV11-2	TRBJ2-1	CASSLAWGAANEQFF	TGTGCCAGCAGCTTAGCGTGGGGGGCGGCAAATGAGCAGTTCTTC
few	NA	TRBV29-1	TRBJ2-1	CSVASIFNEQFF	TGCAGCGTTGCTAGTATATTTAATGAGCAGTTCTTC
NA	TRBD1	TRBV6-5	TRBJ2-1	CASSLDRAAGNEQFF	TGTGCCAGCAGCTTAGACAGGGCTGCCGGCAATGAGCAGTTCTTC
NA	TRBD1	TRBV20-1	TRBJ2-1	CSARTDRGNEQFF	TGCAGTGCTAGAACGGACAGGGGCAATGAGCAGTTCTTC
NA	NA	TRBV5-1	TRBJ2-5	CASIRGSGEETQYF	TGCGCCAGCATACGTGGGTCAGGGGAAGAGACCCAGTACTTC
NA	NA	TRBV18	TRBJ2-7	CASSPSPGRRSYEQYF	TGTGCCAGCTCACCAAGTCCGGGACGGCGCTCCTACGAGCAGTACTTC
NA	TRBD1	TRBV5-1	TRBJ1-1	CASRGGTGATEAFF	TGCGCCAGCAGGGGCGGGACAGGGGCTACTGAAGCTTTCTTT
few	NA	TRBV28	TRBJ2-7	CASSQRGSSSYEQYF	TGTGCCAGCAGCCAACGAGGGAGTTCCTCCTACGAGCAGTACTTC
NA	NA	TRBV20-1	TRBJ2-7	CSAKPGTSVGEQYF	TGCAGTGCTAAACCCGGGACCTCCGTGGGCGAGCAGTACTTC
few	NA	TRBV6-5	TRBJ1-2	CASSYSWEGIYGYTF	TGTGCCAGCAGTTACTCGTGGGAGGGTATCTATGGCTACACCTTC
once	NA	TRBV7-8	TRBJ2-3	CASSSYSVRGDTQYF	TGTGCCAGCAGCTCATATTCCGTTCGGGGAGATACGCAGTATTTT
few	NA	TRBV20-1	TRBJ2-7	CSAPAGFTYEQYF	TGCAGTGCCCCTGCTGGTTTTACCTACGAGCAGTACTTC